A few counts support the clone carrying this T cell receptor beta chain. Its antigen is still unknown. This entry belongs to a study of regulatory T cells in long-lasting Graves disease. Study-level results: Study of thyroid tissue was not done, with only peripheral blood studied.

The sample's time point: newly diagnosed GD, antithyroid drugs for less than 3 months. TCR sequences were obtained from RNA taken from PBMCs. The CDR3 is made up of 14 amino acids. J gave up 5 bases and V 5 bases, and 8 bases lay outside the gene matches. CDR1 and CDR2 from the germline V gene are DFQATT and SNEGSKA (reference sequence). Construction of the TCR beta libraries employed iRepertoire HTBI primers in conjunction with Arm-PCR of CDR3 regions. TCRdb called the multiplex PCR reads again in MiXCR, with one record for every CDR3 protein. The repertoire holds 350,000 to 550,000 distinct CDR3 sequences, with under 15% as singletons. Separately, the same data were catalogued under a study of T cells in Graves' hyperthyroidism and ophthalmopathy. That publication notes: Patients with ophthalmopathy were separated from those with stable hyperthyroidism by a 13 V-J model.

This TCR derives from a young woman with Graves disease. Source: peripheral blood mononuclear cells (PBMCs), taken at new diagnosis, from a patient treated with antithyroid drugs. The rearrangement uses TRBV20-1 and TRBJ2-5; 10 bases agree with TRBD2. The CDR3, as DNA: TGCAGTGCTGGTTCTAGCGGGAGAACGGAGACCCAGTACTTC. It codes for CSAGSSGRTETQYF.